The 20 T cell receptor beta chains in this list originate from one sample, sequenced in a study of identical twins. TCRdb called the 5' RACE reads again in MiXCR, with one record for every CDR3 protein. The profile shows roughly 1,500,000 distinct CDR3 sequences, roughly 35% of them singletons. The sample comprised cord blood. All receptors derive from a newborn girl in good health.

This chain uses TRBV25-1 with TRBJ1-6; maybe TRBD1 (5 bases). Trimming left V 3 bases short and J 3 bases short, with 9 bases between. CDR1 and CDR2 (germline): MGHDK, SYGVNS. The CDR3 runs to 15 residues. The chain's CDR3 is CASSDPRGYNSPLHF. Here the CDR3 DNA reads TGTGCCAGCAGTGATCCGAGGGGCTATAATTCACCCCTCCACTTT.

This clonotype appeared a few times. This chain joins TRBV20-1 and TRBJ2-1; no clear D gene. Germline assignment: CDR1 DFQATT and CDR2 SNEGSKA (reference sequence). The CDR3 contains 15 residues. The V end lost 0 bases, the J end lost 2 bases, and 11 bases lay between the germline ends. In nucleotides, the CDR3 is TGCAGTGCTAGAGACTCCACAGTCCCCTACAATGAGCAGTTCTTC. Its protein product is CSARDSTVPYNEQFF.

For the CDR3, the DNA is TGTGCCAGCAGTTACACGACAGGGAATAATGAAAAACTGTTTTTT. It specifies CASSYTTGNNEKLFF. The chain combines TRBV6-5 with TRBJ1-4; 7 nucleotides match TRBD1. The J segment lost 4 bases and the V segment lost 2 bases, leaving 4 bases of the junction unmatched. CDR1 and CDR2 from the germline V gene are MNHEY and SVGAGI. This CDR3 contains 15 residues.

As to this clonotype: A much larger clone is a single base away; this may be a read error. The rearrangement uses TRBV6-2 or TRBV6-3 and TRBJ2-7, with unresolved D. The CDR3 runs to 12 residues. Trimming cost V 3 bases and J 10 bases, with 13 bases left between them. In germline, CDR1 is MNHEY, CDR2 SVGEGT. CDR3 in DNA: TGTGCCAGCAGTTATCGTCGCGATCCTCAGTACTTC. It specifies CASSYRRDPQYF.

V is TRBV5-4 and J is TRBJ2-7; D gene uncertain. This CDR3 region has 14 residues. The germline V gene has CDR1 SGHNT and CDR2 YYREEE (reference sequence). V lost 3 bases, J lost 3 bases, and 13 bases lay in between. Here the CDR3 DNA reads TGTGCCAGCAGCTCGAACAACAACTTCTACGAGCAGTACTTC. This encodes CASSSNNNFYEQYF. The full variable domain, rest sourced from reference TRBV5-4 and TRBJ2-7, is ETGVTQSPTHLIKTRGQQVTLRCSSQSGHNTVSWYQQALGQGPQFIFQYYREEENGRGNFPPRFSGLQFPNYSSELNVNALELDDSALYLCASSSNNNFYEQYFGPGTRLTVT.

The chain combines TRBV20-1 with TRBJ2-1; 8 nucleotides match TRBD2. Germline CDR1 is DFQATT and CDR2 is SNEGSKA (reference sequence). The CDR3 covers 14 residues. J lost 4 bases, V lost 3 bases, and 5 bases had no gene match. This CDR3 reads CSASVAGRYNEQFF. The CDR3 nucleotides are TGCAGTGCTAGTGTAGCGGGGAGGTACAATGAGCAGTTCTTC.

This clonotype was seen repeatedly, ten times or more. V is TRBV11-1 and J is TRBJ1-2; tentative D call: TRBD1 (5 bases). V dropped 3 bases and J dropped 4 bases, with 15 bases sitting between them. Germline CDR1 SGHAT, CDR2 FQDESV (reference sequence). The length of the CDR3 is 15 residues. The CDR3 region has the DNA TGTGCCAGCAGCTTCGGTCTAAGGGGATCCTATGGCTACACCTTC. It is translated as CASSFGLRGSYGYTF. Combining the CDR3 with reference TRBV11-1 and TRBJ1-2 gives the whole variable domain EAEVAQSPRYKITEKSQAVAFWCDPISGHATLYWYRQILGQGPELLVQFQDESVVDDSQLPKDRFSAERLKGVDSTLKIQPAELGDSAMYLCASSFGLRGSYGYTFGSGTRLTVV.

Remarks on this clonotype: This likely stems from a read error, as it lies one base from a far larger clone. Here the CDR3 reads CASSPWTSADTQYF. CDR3 in DNA: TGTGCCAGCAGCCCCTGGACTAGCGCAGATACGCAGTATTTT. This sequence joins TRBV9 and TRBJ2-3; 9 bases align to TRBD2. The CDR3 totals 14 residues. CDR1 SGDLS and CDR2 YYNGEE come from the germline V gene. The trim removed 4 bases at V and 4 bases at J, leaving 4 bases unmatched. Filled out from reference TRBV9 and TRBJ2-3, the complete variable domain reads DSGVTQTPKHLITATGQRVTLRCSPRSGDLSVYWYQQSLDQGLQFLIQYYNGEERAKGNILERFSAQQFPDLHSELNLSSLELGDSALYFCASSPWTSADTQYFGPGTRLTVL.

The gene calls are TRBV20-1 and TRBJ2-3, with TRBD2 identical over 7 bases. There are 14 residues in the CDR3. J gave up 5 bases and V 2 bases, and 7 bases lay outside the gene matches. CDR1 and CDR2 from the germline V gene are DFQATT and SNEGSKA (reference sequence). The CDR3 region is CSARLAARGDTQYF. The CDR3 region has the DNA TGCAGTGCTAGACTAGCGGCTCGGGGAGATACGCAGTATTTT.

A few counts support this clonotype. This sequence joins TRBV2 and TRBJ2-2; D ambiguous. Trimming removed 4 bases from V and 2 bases from J, with 5 bases in between. This CDR3 region has 13 residues. The germline gives CDR1 SNHLY, CDR2 FYNNEI. CDR3 DNA sequence: TGTGCCAGCAGTGTTGACAACACCGGGGAGCTGTTTTTT. Its translation: CASSVDNTGELFF.

This clonotype was found a few times. The chain has TRBV7-2 and TRBJ2-1; tentative D call: TRBD2 (6 bases). Per the germline V gene, CDR1 is SGHTA and CDR2 is FQGNSA. V was cut by 5 bases and J by 15 bases, with 17 bases left in between. The CDR3 covers 12 residues. DNA of the CDR3: TGTGCCAGCAGCCCAGATAGGGACTTTTGGTTCTTC. This sequence encodes CASSPDRDFWFF.

This clonotype was seen a few times. The J gene is TRBJ1-2, the V gene TRBV9; D is possibly TRBD1 (6 bases). V was cut by 5 bases and J by 8 bases, with 22 bases left in between. The germline CDR1 and CDR2 sequences are SGDLS and YYNGEE. This CDR3 spans 15 amino acids. In DNA form, the CDR3 reads TGTGCCAGCAGAGCCGGGACAACCAACCCCAGGGGCTACACCTTC. Its translation is CASRAGTTNPRGYTF.

This rearrangement joins TRBV4-2 to TRBJ1-5; D unresolved. CDR3 length: 13 amino acids. Trimming took off 3 bases at V and 7 bases at J, with 10 bases between the two ends. Per germline, CDR1 LGHNA and CDR2 YNFKEQ. The CDR3 protein is CASSQGGPQPQHF. In DNA, the CDR3 is TGTGCCAGCAGCCAGGGAGGTCCCCAGCCCCAGCATTTT.

This clonotype has more than one count but fewer than ten. This chain joins TRBV9 and TRBJ1-2; perhaps TRBD1 as D (6 bases). Germline V lookup: CDR1 SGDLS, CDR2 YYNGEE. The V gene lost 0 bases and the J gene lost 5 bases, with 11 bases spanning the gap. CDR3 length equals 14 residues. DNA for the CDR3: TGTGCCAGCAGCGTAGAGGAGGGGGGATATGGCTACACCTTC. Translation gives CASSVEEGGYGYTF.

The chain joins TRBV27 to TRBJ2-3; 11 positions agree with TRBD2. Trimming removed 5 bases from V and 5 bases from J; junction bases left unmatched: 6. The CDR3 loop spans 15 amino acids. Germline V gene lookup returns CDR1 MNHEY and CDR2 SMNVEV (reference sequence). The CDR3 region has the DNA TGTGCCAGCAGTGTCGGGACTAGCGGCGGAGATACGCAGTATTTT. This sequence encodes CASSVGTSGGDTQYF.

In this sample, this clonotype turned up a few times. DNA of the CDR3: TGCGCCAGCAGCTTGGCTGGGATAGCCGTTACCTACGAGCAGTACTTC. As protein: CASSLAGIAVTYEQYF. The rearrangement joins TRBV5-1 to TRBJ2-7; D not resolved. Germline values: CDR1 SGHRS, CDR2 YFSETQ. V was clipped by 0 bases and J by 2 bases, with 15 bases between them. This CDR3 has 16 residues.

The rearrangement links TRBV15 to TRBJ1-2, with a tentative D call TRBD1 (6 bases). This CDR3 comprises 15 residues. Germline V lookup: CDR1 LNHNV, CDR2 YYDKDF (reference sequence). Trimming left V 0 bases short and J 4 bases short, with 12 bases between. The CDR3 reads CATSRDGGRTYGYTF. The CDR3 DNA reads TGTGCCACCAGCAGAGACGGGGGGCGTACCTATGGCTACACCTTC.

This sequence joins TRBV3-1 and TRBJ2-7; TRBD1 agrees at 8 bases. The germline V gene has CDR1 LGHDT and CDR2 YNNKEL (reference sequence). Losses at the gene ends were 7 bases for V and 1 base for J; bases not matched to a gene: 3. This CDR3 contains 13 residues. Here the CDR3 DNA reads TGTGCCAGCATGGACAGGGTTTCCTACGAGCAGTACTTC. It translates to CASMDRVSYEQYF.

The rearrangement links TRBV29-1 to TRBJ1-2, with TRBD1 identical over 8 bases. Germline assignment: CDR1 SQVTM and CDR2 ANQGSEA. The V and J ends lost 2 bases and 8 bases, in that order; junction bases with no gene match: 13. This CDR3 has 15 amino acids. The CDR3 bases are TGCAGCGTTGAACTAATGGCACAGGGGGTCGACGGCTACACCTTC. It translates to CSVELMAQGVDGYTF.

This clonotype was counted at least ten times. The CDR3 sequence: CASSLVTGMNTEAFF. The CDR3, as DNA: TGTGCCAGCAGCTTAGTGACAGGGATGAACACTGAAGCTTTCTTT. The rearrangement joins TRBV7-2 to TRBJ1-1; TRBD1 aligns across 7 bases. V was clipped by 1 base and J by 0 bases; unmatched bases: 2. CDR3 length equals 15 residues. CDR1 SGHTA and CDR2 FQGNSA come from the germline V gene.